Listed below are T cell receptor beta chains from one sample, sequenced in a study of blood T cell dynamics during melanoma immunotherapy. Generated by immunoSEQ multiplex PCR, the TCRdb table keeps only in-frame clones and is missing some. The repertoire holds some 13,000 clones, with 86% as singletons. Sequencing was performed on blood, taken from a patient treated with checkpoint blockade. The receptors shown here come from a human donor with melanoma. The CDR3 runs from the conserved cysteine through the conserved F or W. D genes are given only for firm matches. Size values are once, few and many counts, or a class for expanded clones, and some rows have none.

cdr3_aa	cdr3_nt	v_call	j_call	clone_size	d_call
CAISESRNYTFHLGYSNQPQHF	TGTGCCATCAGTGAGTCTAGGAATTATACCTTCCACCTGGGATATAGCAATCAGCCCCAGCATTTT	TRBV10-3	TRBJ1-5	-	-
CASSRDRQYTEAFF	TGTGCCAGCAGTCGGGACAGACAATACACTGAAGCTTTCTTT	TRBV2	TRBJ1-1	-	TRBD1
CASSLWEGNSYNEQFF	TGTGCCAGCAGTTTATGGGAGGGAAACTCCTACAATGAGCAGTTCTTC	TRBV27	TRBJ2-1	-	TRBD2
CASSIDRAYEQYF	TGCGCCAGCAGCATAGACAGGGCCTACGAGCAGTACTTC	TRBV5-1	TRBJ2-7	few	TRBD1
CASSSYSGLGPREQFF	TGTGCCAGCAGCTCCTATTCGGGACTTGGACCTCGAGAGCAGTTCTTC	TRBV7-3	TRBJ2-1	-	-
CASSLFMGQTNSPLHF	TGTGCCAGCAGTTTGTTCATGGGACAGACCAATTCACCCCTCCACTTT	TRBV2	TRBJ1-6	-	TRBD1
CASSPPRSRAERETQETQYF	TGTGCCAGCTCACCACCGAGGAGTAGGGCTGAGCGGGAGACCCAAGAGACCCAGTACTTC	TRBV18	TRBJ2-5	-	TRBD2
CASSLDRGTDTQYF	TGTGCCAGCAGTTTAGACAGGGGCACAGATACGCAGTATTTT	TRBV28	TRBJ2-3	once	TRBD1
CASSAGTGREQYF	TGTGCCAGCAGCGCCGGGACAGGGCGGGAGCAGTACTTC	TRBV7-3	TRBJ2-7	-	TRBD1
CATSRDPPSGQGIYEQYF	TGTGCCACCAGCAGAGATCCCCCCTCGGGACAGGGGATCTACGAGCAGTACTTC	TRBV15	TRBJ2-7	-	TRBD1
CASSLNQGGRGEKLFF	TGTGCCAGCAGTCTGAACCAGGGCGGCAGGGGTGAAAAACTGTTTTTT	TRBV28	TRBJ1-4	-	-
CASGSSYEQYF	TGTGCAAGCGGGAGTAGCTACGAGCAGTACTTC	TRBV5-4	TRBJ2-7	-	TRBD2
CASSNLGTTRNEQFF	TGTGCCAGCAGCAACCTGGGGACTACAAGAAATGAGCAGTTCTTC	TRBV7-9	TRBJ2-1	-	TRBD2
CASSLQGNYGYTF	TGTGCCAGCAGCTTACAGGGGAACTATGGCTACACCTTC	TRBV7-2	TRBJ1-2	-	-
CASSLDRYTDTQYF	TGTGCCAGCAGCTTAGACAGGTACACAGATACGCAGTATTTT	TRBV7-9	TRBJ2-3	-	-
CASSPGLAGANEQFF	TGTGCCAGCAGCCCAGGACTAGCGGGAGCGAATGAGCAGTTCTTC	TRBV5-4	TRBJ2-1	-	TRBD2
CASSLRRGNYGYTF	TGTGCCAGCAGTTTACGACGGGGTAACTATGGCTACACCTTC	TRBV28	TRBJ1-2	-	-
CASSLYGTGLDSPLHF	TGTGCCAGCTCCCTGTATGGGACAGGGTTGGATTCACCCCTCCACTTT	TRBV18	TRBJ1-6	-	TRBD1
CATSRDRASDGYTF	TGTGCCACCAGCAGAGATAGGGCGTCGGATGGCTACACCTTC	TRBV15	TRBJ1-2	-	-
CASSVAGLASTDTQYF	TGTGCCAGCAGCGTAGCCGGATTAGCTAGCACAGATACGCAGTATTTT	TRBV9	TRBJ2-3	-	-
CASSEMLARARQYF	TGTGCCAGCAGTGAAATGTTGGCCCGCGCCCGGCAGTACTTC	TRBV2	TRBJ2-5	-	-
CASSSTGYSNQPQHF	TGTGCCAGCAGTTCGACAGGATATAGCAATCAGCCCCAGCATTTT	TRBV28	TRBJ1-5	few	-
CASSQVHEQFF	TGTGCCAGCAGCCAAGTCCATGAGCAGTTCTTC	TRBV14	TRBJ2-1	-	-
CASSVGGVFSYEQYF	TGTGCCAGCAGCGTAGGAGGGGTCTTCTCCTACGAGCAGTACTTC	TRBV9	TRBJ2-7	-	-
CASGKQETQYF	TGTGCCAGCGGGAAGCAAGAGACCCAGTACTTC	TRBV27	TRBJ2-5	-	-
CASSPGGLTYEQYF	TGTGCCAGCAGTCCAGGGGGGCTCACCTACGAGCAGTACTTC	TRBV27	TRBJ2-7	-	-
CASSPGTGANQPQHF	TGTGCCAGCTCACCAGGGACAGGGGCAAATCAGCCCCAGCATTTT	TRBV18	TRBJ1-5	-	TRBD1
CASSRTGSYEQYF	TGTGCCAGCAGTCGGACAGGGTCCTACGAGCAGTACTTC	TRBV27	TRBJ2-7	few	TRBD1
CASSRGGAQETQYF	TGTGCCAGCAGCAGAGGAGGGGCCCAAGAGACCCAGTACTTC	TRBV7-9	TRBJ2-5	once	-
CASSLAIAGGPQETQYF	TGCGCCAGCAGCTTGGCAATAGCGGGAGGACCGCAAGAGACCCAGTACTTC	TRBV5-1	TRBJ2-5	-	TRBD2
CASSSRTGSNTEAFF	TGTGCCAGCAGTTCCCGGACAGGCAGTAACACTGAAGCTTTCTTT	TRBV28	TRBJ1-1	-	TRBD1
CASSFGRSNSPLHF	TGTGCCAGCAGTTTCGGAAGATCTAATTCACCCCTCCACTTT	TRBV27	TRBJ1-6	-	-
CASTPAQRGAFF	TGTGCCAGCACCCCCGCCCAGCGGGGAGCTTTCTTT	TRBV28	TRBJ1-1	once	-
CASTLSGTRSGELFF	TGTGCCAGCACCCTTAGCGGGACCAGGTCGGGGGAGCTGTTTTTT	TRBV7-2	TRBJ2-2	-	TRBD2
CASSEQAGPYNEQFF	TGCGCCAGCAGTGAGCAGGCCGGACCCTACAATGAGCAGTTCTTC	TRBV10-2	TRBJ2-1	-	-
CASKADPTNEKLFF	TGTGCCAGTAAGGCAGACCCAACTAATGAAAAACTGTTTTTT	TRBV19	TRBJ1-4	few	-
CASSIDTNTEAFF	TGTGCCAGTAGTATAGATACGAACACTGAAGCTTTCTTT	TRBV19	TRBJ1-1	-	-
CASSYVRLGYTF	TGTGCCAGCAGTTACGTTCGTCTGGGCTACACCTTC	TRBV28	TRBJ1-2	-	-
CASRSDTMVEAFF	TGTGCCAGCAGATCGGACACGATGGTCGAAGCTTTCTTT	TRBV21-1	TRBJ1-1	few	-
CASTADIWGRTNEKLFF	TGTGCCAGTACCGCAGATATATGGGGGCGCACTAATGAAAAACTGTTTTTT	TRBV19	TRBJ1-4	once	-
CASSCLAGAINEQYF	TGTGCCAGCAGTTGTCTAGCGGGAGCTATCAACGAGCAGTACTTC	TRBV6-8	TRBJ2-7	few	TRBD2
CASSIVYRVDTEAFF	TGTGCCAGTAGTATAGTATACAGGGTGGACACTGAAGCTTTCTTT	TRBV19	TRBJ1-1	-	-
CASSPRVGPYEQYF	TGTGCCAGCAGTCCCCGGGTAGGACCCTACGAGCAGTACTTC	TRBV6-5	TRBJ2-7	-	-
CASSRLSGGTDTQYF	TGTGCCAGCAGCCGTCTGAGTGGGGGCACAGATACGCAGTATTTT	TRBV5-5	TRBJ2-3	-	-
CASGLGRGRRELMTDTQYF	TGTGCTAGTGGTTTGGGCAGGGGTCGGCGGGAGTTAATGACAGATACGCAGTATTTT	TRBV12-5	TRBJ2-3	-	-
CASSIPGGNSYEQYF	TGTGCCAGTAGTATCCCCGGGGGAAACTCCTACGAGCAGTACTTC	TRBV19	TRBJ2-7	-	-
CATRQGGNTGELFF	TGTGCCACCCGACAGGGGGGGAACACCGGGGAGCTGTTTTTT	TRBV10-3	TRBJ2-2	-	TRBD1
CASSERGQGETQYF	TGTGCCAGCAGCGAACGGGGACAGGGCGAGACCCAGTACTTC	TRBV7-9	TRBJ2-5	once	TRBD1
CASSLTYEQYF	TGTGCCAGCAGTTTAACCTACGAGCAGTACTTC	TRBV28	TRBJ2-7	few	-
CASSSGRSSEQYF	TGTGCCAGCAGTTCCGGGCGTTCTAGCGAGCAGTACTTC	TRBV6-6	TRBJ2-7	-	-
CASMEGRERSNEQFF	TGTGCCAGCATGGAAGGGAGGGAGAGGTCGAATGAGCAGTTCTTC	TRBV2	TRBJ2-1	-	TRBD2
CASSVVDLGGTEAFF	TGTGCCAGCAGCGTAGTTGATTTAGGGGGGACTGAAGCTTTCTTT	TRBV9	TRBJ1-1	few	-
CASSSPGLADYSYNEQFF	TGTGCCAGCAGTTCACCGGGACTAGCGGATTACTCCTACAATGAGCAGTTCTTC	TRBV27	TRBJ2-1	-	TRBD2
CSVGGWRADYEQYF	TGCAGCGTTGGAGGATGGAGGGCCGACTACGAGCAGTACTTC	TRBV29-1	TRBJ2-7	-	-
CASSPQVMGNQPQHF	TGTGCCAGTAGCCCCCAGGTTATGGGGAATCAGCCCCAGCATTTT	TRBV19	TRBJ1-5	-	-